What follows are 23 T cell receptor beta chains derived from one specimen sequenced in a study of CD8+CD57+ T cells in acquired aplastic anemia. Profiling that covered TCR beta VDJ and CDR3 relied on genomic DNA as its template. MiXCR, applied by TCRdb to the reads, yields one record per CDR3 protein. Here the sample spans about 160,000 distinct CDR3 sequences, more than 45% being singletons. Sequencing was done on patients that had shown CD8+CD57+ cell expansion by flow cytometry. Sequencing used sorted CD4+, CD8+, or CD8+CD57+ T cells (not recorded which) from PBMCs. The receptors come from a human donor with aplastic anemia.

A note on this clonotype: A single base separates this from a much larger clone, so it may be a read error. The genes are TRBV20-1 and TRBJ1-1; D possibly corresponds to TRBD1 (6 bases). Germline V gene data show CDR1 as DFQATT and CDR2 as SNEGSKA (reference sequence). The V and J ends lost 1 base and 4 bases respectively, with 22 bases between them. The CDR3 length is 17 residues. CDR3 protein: CSARVVGVAGASTEAFF. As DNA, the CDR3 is TGCAGTGCTAGAGTGGTAGGGGTGGCAGGGGCGAGCACTGAAGCTTTCTTT.

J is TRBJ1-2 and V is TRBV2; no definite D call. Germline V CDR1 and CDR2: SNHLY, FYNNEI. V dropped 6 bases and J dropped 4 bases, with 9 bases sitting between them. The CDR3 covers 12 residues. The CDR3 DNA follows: TGTGCCAGCAGGAGGACGGCCTATGGCTACACCTTC. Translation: CASRRTAYGYTF. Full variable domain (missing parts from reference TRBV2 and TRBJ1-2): EPEVTQTPSHQVTQMGQEVILRCVPISNHLYFYWYRQILGQKVEFLVSFYNNEISEKSEIFDDQFSVERPDGSNFTLKIRSTKLEDSAMYFCASRRTAYGYTFGSGTRLTVV.

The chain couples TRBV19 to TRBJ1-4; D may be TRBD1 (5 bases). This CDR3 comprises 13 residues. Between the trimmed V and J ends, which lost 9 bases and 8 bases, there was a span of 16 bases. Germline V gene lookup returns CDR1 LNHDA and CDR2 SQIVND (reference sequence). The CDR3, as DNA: TGTGCCAGCCAATCCAGGGCGGGAGAAAAACTGTTTTTT. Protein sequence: CASQSRAGEKLFF.

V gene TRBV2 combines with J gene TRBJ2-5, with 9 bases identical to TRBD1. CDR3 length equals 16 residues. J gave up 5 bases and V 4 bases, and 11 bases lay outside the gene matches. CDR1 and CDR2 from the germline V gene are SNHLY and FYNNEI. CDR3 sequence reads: CASSVPGQGSSETQYF. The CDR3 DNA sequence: TGTGCCAGCAGTGTCCCGGGACAGGGAAGTTCGGAGACCCAGTACTTC.

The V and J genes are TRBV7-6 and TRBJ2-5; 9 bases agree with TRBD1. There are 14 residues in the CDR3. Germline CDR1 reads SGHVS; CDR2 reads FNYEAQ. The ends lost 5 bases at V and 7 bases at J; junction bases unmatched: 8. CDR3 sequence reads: CASSLLTGGATQYF. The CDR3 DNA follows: TGTGCCAGCAGCCTATTAACAGGGGGCGCGACCCAGTACTTC.

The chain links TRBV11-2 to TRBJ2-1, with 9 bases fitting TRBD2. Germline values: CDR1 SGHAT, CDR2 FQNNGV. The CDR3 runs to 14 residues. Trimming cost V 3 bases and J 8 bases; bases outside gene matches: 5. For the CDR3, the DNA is TGTGCCAGCAGCTTGGTAGCGGGAGTCTATGAGCAGTTCTTC. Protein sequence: CASSLVAGVYEQFF.

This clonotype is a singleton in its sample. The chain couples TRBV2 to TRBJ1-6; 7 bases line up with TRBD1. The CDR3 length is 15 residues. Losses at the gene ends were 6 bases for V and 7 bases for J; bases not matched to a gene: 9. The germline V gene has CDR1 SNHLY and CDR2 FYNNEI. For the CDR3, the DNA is TGTGCCAGCAGCGAACAGGGGCCTCGGAATTCACCCCTCCACTTT. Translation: CASSEQGPRNSPLHF.

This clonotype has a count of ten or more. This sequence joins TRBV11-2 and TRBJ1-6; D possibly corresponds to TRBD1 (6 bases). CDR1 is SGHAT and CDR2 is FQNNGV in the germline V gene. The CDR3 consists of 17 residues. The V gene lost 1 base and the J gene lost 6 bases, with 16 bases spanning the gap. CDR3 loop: CASSLVGARGLNSPLHF. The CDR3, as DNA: TGTGCCAGCAGCTTAGTTGGGGCCAGGGGACTTAATTCACCCCTCCACTTT.

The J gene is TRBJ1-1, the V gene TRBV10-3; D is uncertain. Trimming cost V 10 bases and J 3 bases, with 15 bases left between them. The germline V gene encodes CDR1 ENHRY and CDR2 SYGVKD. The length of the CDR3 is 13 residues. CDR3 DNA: TGTGCCAGCGCGATGAGGCAGGACACTGAAGCTTTCTTT. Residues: CASAMRQDTEAFF.

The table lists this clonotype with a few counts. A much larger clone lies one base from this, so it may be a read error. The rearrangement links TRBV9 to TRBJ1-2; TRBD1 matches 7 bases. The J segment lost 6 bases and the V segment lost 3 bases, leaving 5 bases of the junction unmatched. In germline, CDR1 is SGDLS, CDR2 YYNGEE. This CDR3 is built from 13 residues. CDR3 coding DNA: TGTGCCAGCAGCGCCAGGGGGTTTGATGGCTACACCTTC. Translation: CASSARGFDGYTF.

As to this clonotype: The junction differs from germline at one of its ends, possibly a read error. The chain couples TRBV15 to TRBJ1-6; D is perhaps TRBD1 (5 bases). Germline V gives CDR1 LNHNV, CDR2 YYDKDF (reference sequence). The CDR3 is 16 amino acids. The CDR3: CATSRDSPGYDSPLRF. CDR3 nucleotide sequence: TGCGCCACCAGCAGAGATTCGCCAGGGTATGATTCACCCCTCCGCTTT.

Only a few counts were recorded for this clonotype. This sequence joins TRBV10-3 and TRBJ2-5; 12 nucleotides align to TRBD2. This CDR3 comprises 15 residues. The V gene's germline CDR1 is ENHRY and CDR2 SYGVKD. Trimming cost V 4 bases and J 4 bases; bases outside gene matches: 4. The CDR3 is CAISGLAGGRETQYF. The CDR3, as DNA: TGTGCCATCAGTGGGCTAGCGGGGGGGCGAGAGACCCAGTACTTC.

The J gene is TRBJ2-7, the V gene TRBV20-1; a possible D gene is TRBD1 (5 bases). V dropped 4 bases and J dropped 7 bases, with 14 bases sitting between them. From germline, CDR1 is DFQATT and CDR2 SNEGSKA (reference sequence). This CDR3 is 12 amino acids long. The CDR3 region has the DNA TGCAGTGCTACCCCCACTAAGGGGGAGCAGTACTTC. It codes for CSATPTKGEQYF.

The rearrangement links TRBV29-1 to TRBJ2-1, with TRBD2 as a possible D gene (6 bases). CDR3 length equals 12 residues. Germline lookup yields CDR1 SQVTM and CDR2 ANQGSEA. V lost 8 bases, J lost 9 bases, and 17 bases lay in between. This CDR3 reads CSQTLLGGEQFF. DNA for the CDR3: TGCAGCCAGACGCTCCTCGGGGGTGAGCAGTTCTTC.

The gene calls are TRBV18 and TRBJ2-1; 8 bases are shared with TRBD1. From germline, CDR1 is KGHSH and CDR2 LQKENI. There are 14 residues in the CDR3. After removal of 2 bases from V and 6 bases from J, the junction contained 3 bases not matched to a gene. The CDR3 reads CASSPRTGGNEQFF. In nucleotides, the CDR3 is TGTGCCAGCTCACCAAGAACAGGGGGCAATGAGCAGTTCTTC.

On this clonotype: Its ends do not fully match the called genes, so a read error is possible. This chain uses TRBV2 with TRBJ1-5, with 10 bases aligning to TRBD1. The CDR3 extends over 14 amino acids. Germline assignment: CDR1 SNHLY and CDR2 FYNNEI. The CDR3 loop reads CASRDRGHNQPQHF. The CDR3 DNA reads TGTGCCAGCCGTGACAGGGGGCATAATCAGCCCCAGCATTTT.

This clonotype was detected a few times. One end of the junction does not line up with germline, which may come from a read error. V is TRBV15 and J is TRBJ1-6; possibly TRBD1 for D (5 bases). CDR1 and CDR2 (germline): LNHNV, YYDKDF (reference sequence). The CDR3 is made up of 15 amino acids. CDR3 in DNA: TGTGCCACCAGCACCCGGACGGGGGTTAATTCCCCCCTCCACTTT. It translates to CATSTRTGVNSPLHF.

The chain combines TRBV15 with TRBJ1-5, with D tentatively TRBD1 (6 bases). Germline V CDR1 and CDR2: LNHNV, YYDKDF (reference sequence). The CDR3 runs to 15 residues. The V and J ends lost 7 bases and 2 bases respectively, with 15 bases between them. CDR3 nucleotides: TGTGCCACCATTAGGGGGGCTCTAGGCAATCAGCCCCAGCATTTT. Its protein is CATIRGALGNQPQHF.

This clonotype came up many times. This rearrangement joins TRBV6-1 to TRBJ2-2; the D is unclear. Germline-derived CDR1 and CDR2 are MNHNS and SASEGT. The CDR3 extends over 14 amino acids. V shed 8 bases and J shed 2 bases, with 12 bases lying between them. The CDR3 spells CASSASPNTGELFF. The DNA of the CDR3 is TGTGCCAGCTCGGCAAGCCCTAACACCGGGGAGCTGTTTTTT.

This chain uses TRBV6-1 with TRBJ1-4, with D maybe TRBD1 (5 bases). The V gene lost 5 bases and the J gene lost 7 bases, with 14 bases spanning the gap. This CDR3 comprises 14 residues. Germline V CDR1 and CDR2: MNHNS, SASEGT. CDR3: CASSRDGTSEKLFF. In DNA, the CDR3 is TGTGCCAGCAGTCGGGACGGGACTTCTGAAAAACTGTTTTTT.

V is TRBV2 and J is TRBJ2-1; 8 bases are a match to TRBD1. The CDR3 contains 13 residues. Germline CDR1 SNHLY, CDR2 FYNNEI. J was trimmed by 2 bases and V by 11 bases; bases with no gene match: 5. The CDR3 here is CAQGAAAYNEQFF. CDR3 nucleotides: TGTGCCCAGGGGGCAGCCGCCTACAATGAGCAGTTCTTC.

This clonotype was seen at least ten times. CDR3 DNA: TGTGCCAGCCAGGGATCCGAGGTCCACAATGAGCAGTTCTTC. Residues: CASQGSEVHNEQFF. The chain combines TRBV11-1 with TRBJ2-1, with a tentative D call TRBD1 (5 bases). The V gene's germline CDR1 is SGHAT and CDR2 FQDESV (reference sequence). The ends were cut back, 8 bases at V and 5 bases at J, with 16 bases in the middle. The CDR3 contains 14 residues.

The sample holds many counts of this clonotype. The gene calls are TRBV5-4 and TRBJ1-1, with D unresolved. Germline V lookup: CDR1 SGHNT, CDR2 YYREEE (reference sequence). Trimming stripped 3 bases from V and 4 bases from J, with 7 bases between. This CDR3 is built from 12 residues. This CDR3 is CASSSELTEAFF. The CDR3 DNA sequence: TGTGCCAGCAGCTCCGAACTCACTGAAGCTTTCTTT.